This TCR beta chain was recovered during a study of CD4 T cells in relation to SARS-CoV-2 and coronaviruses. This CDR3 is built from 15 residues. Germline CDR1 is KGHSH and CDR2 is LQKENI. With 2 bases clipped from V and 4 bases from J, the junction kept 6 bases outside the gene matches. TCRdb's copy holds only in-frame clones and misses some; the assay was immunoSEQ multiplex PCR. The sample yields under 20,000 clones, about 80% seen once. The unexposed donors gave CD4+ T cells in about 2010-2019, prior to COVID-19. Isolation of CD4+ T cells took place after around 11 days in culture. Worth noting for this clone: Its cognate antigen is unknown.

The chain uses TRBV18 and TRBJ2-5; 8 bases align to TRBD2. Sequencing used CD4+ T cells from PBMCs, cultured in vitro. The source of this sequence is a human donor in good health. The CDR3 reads CASSPMSGSLETQYF. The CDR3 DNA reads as TGTGCCAGCTCACCAATGAGCGGGAGTTTAGAGACCCAGTACTTC.